This TCR beta chain was identified in a study of neurological immune-mediated disorders (dated by TCRdb to between 2019 and 2020). Background on the whole study: Peripheral blood TCR-beta repertoires from HTLV-I-associated myelopathy (HAM/TSP) patients, multiple sclerosis patients and healthy controls were compared by UMI-based sequencing. The approximately 99 TCR-beta libraries included longitudinal samples, technical triplicates and paired sorted CD4+ and CD8+ T-cell subsets alongside PBMC samples. Of the approximately 65 subjects in the cohort, some 15 were HAM/TSP patients, some 35 were multiple sclerosis patients, and around 20 were healthy controls.

cDNA synthesis used template-switch 5'RACE with a primer carrying a 10-nucleotide random unique molecular identifier tagging each TCR transcript. Every sequencing run yielded over 180 million TCR-beta sequences covering 15-18 subjects. The RNeasy kit was used to extract total RNA. TCR-beta VDJ regions were amplified with primers for the TCR constant region and the 5'RACE anchor, using the KAPA Real-time Library Amplification kit. A first PCR added sample indexes and Illumina adaptors, after which a second PCR increased the library yield. After purification with Ampure beads, the TCR product of roughly 650 bp was size-selected on a 2% E-gel SizeSelection system. Before pooling, library quality was assessed on a Bioanalyzer, concentration was determined with Qubit, and library quantification was performed with the Kapa Library Quantification kit. An Illumina HiSeq 2500 sequenced the libraries paired-end 2 x 150 bp. To increase sequence diversity, about 24-32% phiX was spiked into each library pool. The authors processed their data as follows. Quality-filtered reads were processed with the UMI-based MiGEC pipeline, which removed over 90% of raw TCR sequences during error correction. IMGT germline references were used for aligning VDJ genes, and each clonotype was defined as a unique CDR3 amino acid sequence together with its V-J genes. Clonal expansion, Shannon diversity and CDR3 relatedness (CalcPairwiseDistances, ClusterSamples) were evaluated with VDJtools, and phylogenetic trees were built with CLCbio workbench. Expanded clones were defined as having at least 8 unique UMIs, based on coefficient-of-variation modelling across technical triplicates. TCRdb reprocessed the public reads (quality trimming at Q25 with fastp, clone calling with MiXCR) and kept in-frame beta chains. CDR3 protein sequences are deduplicated, and each keeps its most common genes and DNA. TCRdb's processing, not the study's, gives the V and J calls here. The sample table records tens of thousands of distinct CDR3 sequences; 9% to 15% of these occur just once. The ten biggest clones cover 7.8% of the sample.

Notes on this clonotype: The specificity of this receptor is unknown. Base quality data are lacking; no much larger clone is found one base away.

The germline V gene specifies SGHVS as CDR1 and FNYEAQ as CDR2. V gives up 5 bases and J gives up 4 bases, and the segment between their germline ends measures 12 bases. Including cysteine and phenylalanine, the CDR3 has 14 amino acids. Only the CDR3 portion is preserved as DNA: 42 bases, with reading frame beginning at the first base. Study-wide conclusions, independent of this receptor: Expanded clones from different subjects shared no identical CDR3 amino acid sequences, which suggests that TCR-beta repertoires were private in all groups. TCR clonal expansion was highest in HAM/TSP patients and lowest in MS patients, with MS patients falling below even healthy controls.

The healthy controls were volunteers from blood banks in Maryland, USA. Unsorted PBMC libraries were generated from 2 million PBMCs stored in RNAlater at -80 °C until RNA extraction. PBMCs were separated from peripheral blood using Ficoll-Hypaque density gradient centrifugation and then cryopreserved in liquid nitrogen. The TCR was taken from a man aged 55-75 years in good health. The chain employs TRBV7-6 and TRBJ1-5; no D gene can be assigned with confidence. Input material: PBMCs. The nucleotides read TGTGCCAGCAGCCTACACGGGCCAAATCAGCCCCAGCATTTT. Its protein product is CASSLHGPNQPQHF.